The rows below give T cell receptor beta chains drawn from one sample of a study of blood T cells in healthy people across ages. TCRdb analysed the 5' RACE reads with MiXCR anew, one entry per CDR3 protein. Of about a million distinct CDR3 sequences listed, 45% to 50% were seen once; the top ten hold 13%. Source material: blood. The origin of the receptors is a man under 40 in good health. Both conserved end residues are trimmed from each CDR3.

J gene,V gene,CDR3 protein
TRBJ2-3,TRBV18,ASSPTAQGTDTQY
TRBJ1-1,TRBV29-1,SVSGERPRTEAF
TRBJ2-1,TRBV7-2,ASSAEIAYEQF
TRBJ2-3,TRBV5-4,ASSLGQGAGDTQY
TRBJ1-6,TRBV4-3,ASSPASGFSYNSPFH
TRBJ2-1,TRBV5-5,ASSSPGRGHVYEQF
TRBJ1-5,TRBV7-2,ASSTDWSNQPQH
TRBJ2-7,TRBV20-1,SAIPLYEQY
TRBJ2-7,TRBV4-1,ASSQRWGEWEQY
TRBJ1-2,TRBV11-2,ASSLEPGSGYT
NA,TRBV28,ASSFQGAPETQY
TRBJ2-7,TRBV5-5,ASSVAGQAYEQY
TRBJ2-4,TRBV5-1,ASSLGAAVGNIQY
TRBJ2-3,TRBV15,ATSRVTDTQY
TRBJ2-5,TRBV9,ASSIYRDQETQY
TRBJ2-1,TRBV13,ASSSRRGYLLNEQF
TRBJ2-7,TRBV6-1,ASSDLQELYSYEQY
TRBJ2-5,TRBV20-1,SASPTDSVQETQY
TRBJ2-7,TRBV29-1,SVVATTRLYEQY
TRBJ2-2,TRBV7-2,ASSLASGGRELF
TRBJ2-6,TRBV15,ATSRSGLIASSGANVLT
TRBJ1-2,TRBV5-4,ASSYAGAANYGYT
TRBJ2-2,TRBV29-1,SARQENTGELF
TRBJ2-7,TRBV25-1,ASRGTASYEQY
TRBJ1-4,TRBV27,ASSLTGTGGPTNEKLF
TRBJ2-3,TRBV24-1,ATSDLGGDTQY
TRBJ2-5,TRBV28,ASSRFGQRSETQY
TRBJ2-7,TRBV7-9,ASSSTTGPQSYEQY